This T cell receptor (beta chain) was recovered during a study of blood T cells in healthy people across ages. For the second PCR, which ran for 7 to 11 cycles, a sample-barcoded 5' primer and a J-beta primer mix were used. TCRdb ran MiXCR on the 5' RACE reads and lists one entry per CDR3 protein. The sample contains about a million distinct CDR3 sequences, about 44% of which appear only once. The sample consisted of blood. This receptor was identified in a man aged 25-40 years in good health.

The CDR3 DNA reads TGTGCCAGCAGCCCGGGACGGTACGTCTATGGCTACACCTTC. It translates to CASSPGRYVYGYTF. The rearrangement joins TRBV6-2 or TRBV6-3 to TRBJ1-2; possible D gene TRBD1, 5 bases. Per the germline V gene, CDR1 is MNHEY and CDR2 is SVGEGT. V was pared by 6 bases and J by 4 bases, with 15 bases between. There are 14 residues in the CDR3.